Included here is one T cell receptor beta chain sequence, with context. Its antigen is unidentified. These data come from a study of CD8+CD57+ T cells in acquired aplastic anemia. On the study more broadly: Across the sorted CD4+ and CD8+ cells, DNA amounts averaged roughly 3 ug.

Broader study findings: Between patients and controls, around 31 CD8+ CDR3 sequences were found in common.

According to the study, genomic DNA was the template for TCR beta VDJ and CDR3 profiling. TCRdb processed the reads anew with MiXCR; each CDR3 protein has one entry. The data show around 200,000 distinct CDR3 sequences, just under 50% seen once. Germline trimming cut 8 bases from V and 1 base from J; bases unmatched to any gene: 9. This CDR3 contains 16 residues. The V gene's germline CDR1 is SNHLY and CDR2 FYNNEI. Flow cytometry had shown expanded CD8+CD57+ cells in the patients chosen for sequencing. Patients uniformly had severe acquired aplastic anemia. Patients were therapy-naive when their blood was sampled.

Sequencing was carried out using sorted CD4+, CD8+, or CD8+CD57+ T cells (not recorded which) from PBMCs. The sequence derives from a human donor with aplastic anemia. The gene calls are TRBV2 and TRBJ2-2; 8 bases are a match to TRBD2. The chain's CDR3 is CASSPLSGRNTGELFF. The CDR3 bases are TGTGCCAGCTCACCACTGAGCGGGAGGAACACCGGGGAGCTGTTTTTT.